These 18 T cell receptor beta chains share one sample of origin, sequenced in a study of blood T cell repertoires in COVID-19. The protocol was immunoSEQ multiplex PCR, while the TCRdb copy is restricted to in-frame clones and leaves out a portion. The sample lists 300,000 or so clones, about 85% occurring once. The sample taken for sequencing was peripheral blood. These receptors all stem from a woman aged 45-59 years with active or convalescent COVID-19.

This chain links TRBV6-5 with TRBJ2-1, with 10 bases matching TRBD2. CDR1 and CDR2 from the germline V gene are MNHEY and SVGAGI. The CDR3 is 15 residues long. The J segment lost 7 bases and the V segment lost 2 bases, leaving 5 bases of the junction unmatched. The DNA for the CDR3 is TGTGCCAGCAGTTACGAACTAGCGGGAAATAATGAGCAGTTCTTC. Protein sequence: CASSYELAGNNEQFF.

The V and J genes are TRBV7-8 and TRBJ2-3; 12 positions match TRBD2. Germline V lookup: CDR1 SGHVS, CDR2 FQNEAQ. CDR3 length equals 18 residues. Trimming took 4 bases from V and 2 from J; bases not matched to a gene: 10. Here the CDR3 DNA reads TGTGCCAGCAGCTCGCGGACTAGCGGGATTCCTTCCACAGATACGCAGTATTTT. It encodes CASSSRTSGIPSTDTQYF.

This rearrangement joins TRBV9 to TRBJ2-7; 8 bases match TRBD2. Germline lookup yields CDR1 SGDLS and CDR2 YYNGEE. The CDR3 covers 14 residues. J was trimmed by 5 bases and V by 4 bases; bases with no gene match: 8. In DNA, the CDR3 is TGTGCCAGCAGCCCGGGGGGGAGGGCCCACGAGCAGTACTTC. This encodes CASSPGGRAHEQYF.

A single count supports this clone. The chain uses TRBV11-2 and TRBJ1-4; no definite D call. Germline lookup yields CDR1 SGHAT and CDR2 FQNNGV. This CDR3 is built from 15 residues. The ends were cut back, 2 bases at V and 0 bases at J, with 7 bases in the middle. The CDR3 sequence: CASSLSQATNEKLFF. CDR3 DNA sequence: TGTGCCAGCAGCTTATCGCAGGCAACTAATGAAAAACTGTTTTTT.

The chain couples TRBV19 to TRBJ1-2; possible D gene TRBD1, 6 bases. V was cut by 9 bases and J by 7 bases, with 21 bases left in between. Germline CDR1 is LNHDA and CDR2 is SQIVND (reference sequence). The CDR3 has 14 residues. The CDR3 DNA follows: TGTGCCAGCCGAGATTGGGGGCAAGAGGGTGGCTACACCTTC. It yields the protein CASRDWGQEGGYTF. Using reference TRBV19 and TRBJ1-2 for the parts outside the CDR3, the full variable domain is DGGITQSPKYLFRKEGQNVTLSCEQNLNHDAMYWYRQDPGQGLRLIYYSQIVNDFQKGDIAEGYSVSREKKESFPLTVTSAQKNPTAFYLCASRDWGQEGGYTFGSGTRLTVV.

In this sample, this clone turned up a few times. The chain combines TRBV30 with TRBJ2-1; D is unclear. Trimming took off 2 bases at V and 8 bases at J, with 10 bases between the two ends. This CDR3 is 12 amino acids long. Germline CDR1 is GTSNPN and CDR2 is SVGIG (reference sequence). CDR3 protein: CAWSNELDEQFF. The CDR3 DNA sequence: TGTGCCTGGAGTAATGAGTTGGATGAGCAGTTCTTC.

A few counts support this clone. The gene calls are TRBV29-1 and TRBJ1-2; 8 nucleotides align to TRBD1. V was clipped by 5 bases and J by 8 bases; unmatched bases: 13. The CDR3 has 14 amino acids. Germline V gene data show CDR1 as SQVTM and CDR2 as ANQGSEA. CDR3 nucleotides: TGCAGCGTTTCTTCCGGGACAGGAAATTGGGGCTACACCTTC. Its protein is CSVSSGTGNWGYTF.

The rearrangement joins TRBV27 to TRBJ2-4, with 10 bases fitting TRBD1. Germline CDR1 reads MNHEY; CDR2 reads SMNVEV (reference sequence). This CDR3 spans 14 amino acids. The V segment lost 3 bases and the J segment 8 bases; nucleotides outside the gene matches: 4. The chain's CDR3 is CASSFGTGVDIQYF. CDR3 bases: TGTGCCAGCAGTTTCGGGACAGGGGTAGACATTCAGTACTTC.

The rearrangement links TRBV19 to TRBJ2-5; 8 bases are shared with TRBD2. Germline values: CDR1 LNHDA, CDR2 SQIVND (reference sequence). After removal of 1 base from V and 1 base from J, the junction contained 11 bases not matched to a gene. The CDR3 is 18 residues long. CDR3 in amino acids: CASSIGEAGGYSQETQYF. The DNA of the CDR3 is TGTGCCAGTAGTATAGGAGAGGCGGGAGGTTACAGCCAAGAGACCCAGTACTTC.

The rearrangement links TRBV4-1 to TRBJ2-5, with TRBD2 matching over 10 bases. J was trimmed by 7 bases and V by 4 bases; bases with no gene match: 6. Germline V gene lookup returns CDR1 MGHRA and CDR2 YSYEKL. The CDR3 length is 14 residues. The CDR3 spells CASSPGTSDATQYF. The CDR3 DNA sequence: TGCGCCAGCAGCCCCGGGACTAGCGACGCGACCCAGTACTTC.

V gene TRBV11-2 combines with J gene TRBJ1-2; D might be TRBD1 (6 bases). Germline CDR1 SGHAT, CDR2 FQNNGV. Trimming removed 5 bases from V and 3 bases from J, with 7 bases in between. The CDR3 sequence is 12 residues long. The CDR3 DNA sequence: TGTGCCAGCAGCGAGGGGGACTATGGCTACACCTTC. Translated: CASSEGDYGYTF.

As regards this clone: Other nucleotide sequences in the sample specify the same CDR3. CDR3 in DNA: TGTGCCAGCAGTCTCCCGGGGAGCAATCAGCCCCAGCATTTT. It is translated as CASSLPGSNQPQHF. The V gene is TRBV28, the J gene TRBJ1-5; no clear D gene. Looked up from germline, CDR1 is MDHEN and CDR2 is SYDVKM. This CDR3 has 14 amino acids. Trimming left V 5 bases short and J 1 base short, with 9 bases between. The whole variable domain, filled in from reference TRBV28 and TRBJ1-5, reads DVKVTQSSRYLVKRTGEKVFLECVQDMDHENMFWYRQDPGLGLRLIYFSYDVKMKEKGDIPEGYSVSREKKERFSLILESASTNQTSMYLCASSLPGSNQPQHFGDGTRLSIL.

A few counts support this clone. The V gene is TRBV27, the J gene TRBJ1-1, with D uncertain. The CDR3 is 13 residues long. Germline values: CDR1 MNHEY, CDR2 SMNVEV (reference sequence). Trimming removed 2 bases from V and 6 bases from J, with 10 bases in between. CDR3 bases: TGTGCCAGCAGTTTAATCCCCCGGGCTGAAGCTTTCTTT. Its translation: CASSLIPRAEAFF.

This clone was seen just once. The chain recombines TRBV18 with TRBJ2-1, with 15 bases lining up with TRBD2. The CDR3 is made up of 16 amino acids. Germline V CDR1 and CDR2: KGHSH, LQKENI. Losses at the gene ends were 8 bases for V and 6 bases for J; bases not matched to a gene: 8. CDR3 residues: CASATWGLAGGNEQFF. For the CDR3, the DNA is TGTGCCAGCGCAACGTGGGGACTAGCGGGAGGCAATGAGCAGTTCTTC.

The rearrangement joins TRBV6-4 to TRBJ1-2; no reliable D call. In germline, CDR1 is MRHNA, CDR2 SNTAGT. V lost 6 bases and J 7 bases, leaving 18 bases between the germline ends. The CDR3 length is 14 residues. DNA of the CDR3: TGTGCCAGCAGCGCTACTCGGGGTTTCGGTGGCTACACCTTC. It translates to CASSATRGFGGYTF.

CDR3 bases: TGTGCCAGCAGTTTTGGGTCGGGTAACTATGGCTACACCTTC. Translated: CASSFGSGNYGYTF. This rearrangement joins TRBV28 to TRBJ1-2; no reliable D call. V was trimmed by 3 bases and J by 1 base, leaving 9 bases between them. CDR1 and CDR2 from the germline V gene are MDHEN and SYDVKM. CDR3 length: 14 residues.

The chain has TRBV27 and TRBJ1-2, with 7 bases fitting TRBD1. CDR1 and CDR2 (germline): MNHEY, SMNVEV (reference sequence). J lost 6 bases, V lost 5 bases, and 12 bases had no gene match. This CDR3 comprises 15 residues. The CDR3: CASSPGTAPGNGYTF. The CDR3 DNA reads TGTGCCAGCAGTCCAGGGACAGCGCCGGGCAATGGCTACACCTTC.

V gene TRBV2 combines with J gene TRBJ1-2; 9 bases fit TRBD1. The germline CDR1 and CDR2 sequences are SNHLY and FYNNEI. V shed 6 bases, J shed 7 bases, and the junction held 6 bases outside the gene matches. The CDR3 is 13 residues long. The CDR3 DNA follows: TGTGCCAGCAGCCGGACAGGGGCGGGTGGCTACACCTTC. This translates into CASSRTGAGGYTF.